The clone carrying this T cell receptor (beta chain) was found a few times. The sample belongs to a study of blood T cells in healthy people across ages. A J-beta primer mix and a sample-barcoded 5' primer were used in a second PCR of roughly 7 to 12 cycles. TCRdb fed the 5' RACE reads into MiXCR, producing one record per CDR3 protein. The sample lists more than 650,000 distinct CDR3 sequences, around 25% occurring once. Germline V lookup: CDR1 ENHRY, CDR2 SYGVKD. The CDR3 consists of 13 residues. Researchers isolated at least 7 million PBMCs per sample. These data are also associated with another study on T cells of mothers and their children. That publication notes: Unrelated pairs and related pairs have their TCR recombination output shaped similarly by thymic selection.

The sequence derives from a boy between 10 and 17 years old in good health. Sample: blood. This rearrangement joins TRBV10-3 to TRBJ2-1; TRBD1 might be the D (6 bases). TRBJ2-7 matches the DNA end more closely, so the J call is doubtful. CDR3 protein: CAIYREQAYEQYF. In DNA form, the CDR3 reads TGTGCCATCTACAGGGAACAGGCCTACGAGCAGTACTTC.